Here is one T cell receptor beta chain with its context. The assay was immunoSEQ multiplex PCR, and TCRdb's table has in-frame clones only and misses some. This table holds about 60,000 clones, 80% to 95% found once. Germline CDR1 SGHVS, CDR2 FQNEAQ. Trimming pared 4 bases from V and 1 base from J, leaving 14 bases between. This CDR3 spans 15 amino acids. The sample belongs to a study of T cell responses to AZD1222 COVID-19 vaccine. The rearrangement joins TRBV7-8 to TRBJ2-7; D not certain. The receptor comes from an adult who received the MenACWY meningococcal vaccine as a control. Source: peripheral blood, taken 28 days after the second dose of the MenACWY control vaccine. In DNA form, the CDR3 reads TGTGCCAGCAGCTCCCACCCCGGACCTTCCTACGAGCAGTACTTC. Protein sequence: CASSSHPGPSYEQYF. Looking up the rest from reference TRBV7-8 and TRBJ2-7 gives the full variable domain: GAGVSQSPRYKVAKRGQDVALRCDPISGHVSLFWYQQALGQGPEFLTYFQNEAQLDKSGLPSDRFFAERPEGSVSTLKIQRTQQEDSAVYLCASSSHPGPSYEQYFGPGTRLTVT.